The entry below describes one TCR beta chain. The data belong to a study of cytomegalovirus exposure and HLA in healthy donors. CDR1 is SGHRS, CDR2 YFSETQ, per germline. With 6 bases clipped from V and 4 bases from J, the junction kept 7 bases outside the gene matches. CDR3 size: 14 residues. Primers included in the PCR were 60 Vbeta and 13 Jbeta primers. Sequenced by immunoSEQ multiplex PCR; TCRdb stores in-frame clones only, minus some. This sample contains around 130,000 clones. The chain has TRBV5-1 and TRBJ1-1; 9 bases agree with TRBD1. This TCR was recovered from a woman aged 55 to 70 in good health and CMV-seronegative. Sequenced sample: PBMCs. In nucleotides, the CDR3 is TGCGCCAGCAACGACAGGGGGGCCCTCACTGAAGCTTTCTTT. Amino acids: CASNDRGALTEAFF. Looking up the rest from reference TRBV5-1 and TRBJ1-1 gives the full variable domain: KAGVTQTPRYLIKTRGQQVTLSCSPISGHRSVSWYQQTPGQGLQFLFEYFSETQRNKGNFPGRFSGRQFSNSRSEMNVSTLELGDSALYLCASNDRGALTEAFFGQGTRLTVV.